What follows describes a single T cell receptor (beta chain). Its antigen has not been determined. Base quality data are lacking; no much larger clone is found one base away. After removal of 5 bases from V and 1 base from J, the junction retains 6 bases not matched to a gene. The CDR1 and CDR2 encoded by the germline V gene (reference sequence) are LNHDA and SQIVND. The CDR3 starts with the cysteine, ends with the phenylalanine, and has 16 residues. Solely the CDR3 DNA is kept, with 48 bases framed from the first base. The source of the sample is a study of CD8 T cells in ankylosing spondylitis (TCRdb year 2017). Regarding the study in general: The study profiled T cell receptor beta repertoires in healthy donors and ankylosing spondylitis patients to find disease-linked TCR variants. In total, the full study cohort was made up of 95 to 110 healthy donors and roughly 27 ankylosing spondylitis patients. Peripheral blood was sampled, and synovial fluid was also collected from ankylosing spondylitis patients.

TCRdb lists the instrument as Illumina HiSeq 2500. TCR beta libraries were prepared by quantitative 5'-RACE with molecular barcodes. The published analysis was carried out like this. A new computational method based on a probabilistic model of VDJ rearrangement was used to identify disease-linked TCR variants. The public sequencing data were trimmed at Q25 with fastp and processed into clonotypes with MiXCR by TCRdb, which kept only in-frame beta chains. Every entry covers one CDR3 protein and lists the most common genes and DNA from its rows. TCRdb, not the original authors, processed these V and J calls. This sample comprises fewer than 500,000 distinct CDR3 sequences, about 20% of them detected only once. About 16% of the sample belongs to the ten largest clones. The study at large found these results: Some of the motif variants had been reported before in the synovial fluid and blood of reactive arthritis patients, a finding that suggests common disease-initiation mechanisms. The disease-linked clones had a CD8+ phenotype and were found at relatively low frequencies in peripheral blood. A TCR beta motif made up of several highly homologous amino acid variants appeared to be characteristic of blood from ankylosing spondylitis patients. According to the report, matched synovial fluid samples from ankylosing spondylitis patients were significantly enriched for the disease-linked clones.

The source of this sequence is a male donor with ankylosing spondylitis. The rearrangement combines TRBV19 with TRBJ1-5; 9 middle bases align to TRBD1. Sequencing was done on a sample of blood, either unsorted or a sorted T cell fraction (not recorded which). The CDR3: CASSLGTGRSNQPQHF. The sequenced DNA is TGTGCCAGTAGTTTGGGGACAGGGCGCAGCAATCAGCCCCAGCATTTT.